This is a list of T cell receptor beta chains from one sample in a study of control samples from healthy donors and cancer patients. Here immunoSEQ multiplex PCR was the method, and the copy in TCRdb shows in-frame clones only, minus some. The table records tens of thousands of clones, around nine tenths of them present only once. The source material was PBMCs. The receptors stem from a man aged 50 to 60 with head and neck cancer. Each CDR3 is given with its conserved first and last residue. A D gene is named only where the DNA matches it firmly. Some rows have no size entry. The others give once, few or many, or a class for an expanded clone.

j_call: TRBJ2-2; clone_size: NA; v_call: TRBV15; d_call: NA; cdr3_nt: TGTGCCACCAGCAGAGGTGGACCAGGGAACTTTGCCGGGGAGCTGTTTTTT; cdr3_aa: CATSRGGPGNFAGELFF
j_call: TRBJ2-7; clone_size: NA; v_call: TRBV6-6; d_call: TRBD2; cdr3_nt: TGTGCCAGCAGGGCTACTAGCGGGAGGGGGGGCGAGCAGTACTTC; cdr3_aa: CASRATSGRGGEQYF
j_call: TRBJ2-2; clone_size: NA; v_call: TRBV4-1; d_call: NA; cdr3_nt: TGCGCCAGCAGCCAAGATTTTGGCGGGGCGAACACCGGGGAGCTGTTTTTT; cdr3_aa: CASSQDFGGANTGELFF
j_call: TRBJ2-7; clone_size: NA; v_call: TRBV21-1; d_call: NA; cdr3_nt: TGTGCCAGCAGCAAAGAGCCCTCAAGACAGGGGTCCTACGAGCAGTACTTC; cdr3_aa: CASSKEPSRQGSYEQYF
j_call: TRBJ1-3; clone_size: NA; v_call: TRBV28; d_call: NA; cdr3_nt: TGTGCCAGCAGTACAGGATACTCTGGAAACACCATATATTTT; cdr3_aa: CASSTGYSGNTIYF
j_call: TRBJ1-5; clone_size: NA; v_call: TRBV10-3; d_call: TRBD1; cdr3_nt: TGTGCCATCAGCGCCGGGACAGGGGATTTGGGCAATCAGCCCCAGCATTTT; cdr3_aa: CAISAGTGDLGNQPQHF
j_call: TRBJ1-5; clone_size: NA; v_call: TRBV2; d_call: NA; cdr3_nt: TGTGCCAGCAGTGAGGGTTTTGGGCAGCCCCAGCATTTT; cdr3_aa: CASSEGFGQPQHF
j_call: TRBJ1-2; clone_size: NA; v_call: TRBV11-2; d_call: TRBD1; cdr3_nt: TGTGCCAGCAGCTTAACAGGGGCTCGATGGGCTGGCTACACCTTC; cdr3_aa: CASSLTGARWAGYTF
j_call: TRBJ1-5; clone_size: NA; v_call: TRBV10-3; d_call: NA; cdr3_nt: TGTGCCATCAGTGAGTCAGGACAGCAAAGTAGCAATCAGCCCCAGCATTTT; cdr3_aa: CAISESGQQSSNQPQHF
j_call: TRBJ2-7; clone_size: NA; v_call: TRBV5-6; d_call: TRBD1; cdr3_nt: TGTGCCAGCAGCTTTCCTGGACAGGATGAGCAGTACTTC; cdr3_aa: CASSFPGQDEQYF
j_call: TRBJ1-4; clone_size: NA; v_call: TRBV3-1/TRBV3-2; d_call: NA; cdr3_nt: TGTGCCAGCAGCCAAGGAACGATGGAGGGGCTTAATGAAAAACTGTTTTTT; cdr3_aa: CASSQGTMEGLNEKLFF
j_call: TRBJ2-3; clone_size: once; v_call: TRBV7-8; d_call: NA; cdr3_nt: TGTGCCAGCAGCTTAGAGGGGGCAGATACGCAGTATTTT; cdr3_aa: CASSLEGADTQYF
j_call: TRBJ1-1; clone_size: NA; v_call: TRBV30; d_call: NA; cdr3_nt: TGTGCCCCCGAGGGGGGGGAATACTTTTGGGCTTTCTTT; cdr3_aa: CAPEGGEYFWAFF
j_call: TRBJ2-1; clone_size: NA; v_call: TRBV6-5; d_call: TRBD1; cdr3_nt: TGTGCCAGCAGGATCACACAGGGGGCGTTCAATGAGCAGTTCTTC; cdr3_aa: CASRITQGAFNEQFF
j_call: TRBJ2-2; clone_size: NA; v_call: TRBV9; d_call: NA; cdr3_nt: TGTGCCAGCAGCCCCCTAGGCGGACAGAACACCGGGGAGCTGTTTTTT; cdr3_aa: CASSPLGGQNTGELFF
j_call: TRBJ2-7; clone_size: NA; v_call: TRBV5-6; d_call: NA; cdr3_nt: TGTGCCAGCAGCTTGTTACGTGGGGTGAGCTACGAGCAGTACTTC; cdr3_aa: CASSLLRGVSYEQYF
j_call: TRBJ2-2; clone_size: NA; v_call: TRBV19; d_call: NA; cdr3_nt: TGTGCCAGTAGTCTAGGGCCGCGCAGTGGAACCGGGGAGCTGTTTTTT; cdr3_aa: CASSLGPRSGTGELFF
j_call: TRBJ1-2; clone_size: NA; v_call: TRBV9; d_call: TRBD1; cdr3_nt: TGTGCCAGCAGCCTTTGGGACAGAGATGGCTACACCTTC; cdr3_aa: CASSLWDRDGYTF
j_call: TRBJ2-3; clone_size: NA; v_call: TRBV7-6; d_call: TRBD2; cdr3_nt: TGTGCCAGCAGCTTTACGGGGGGGCGTTCAGATACGCAGTATTTT; cdr3_aa: CASSFTGGRSDTQYF
j_call: TRBJ1-1; clone_size: NA; v_call: TRBV29-1; d_call: TRBD1; cdr3_nt: TGCAGCGCCCTAGGACAGGGGGCGACCCCTGGGGCTTTCTTT; cdr3_aa: CSALGQGATPGAFF
j_call: TRBJ2-4; clone_size: NA; v_call: TRBV13; d_call: TRBD2; cdr3_nt: TGTGCCAGCAGCCTACGGACTAGCGGAAACAAAAACATTCAGTACTTC; cdr3_aa: CASSLRTSGNKNIQYF
j_call: TRBJ2-3; clone_size: few; v_call: TRBV10-2; d_call: TRBD1; cdr3_nt: TGCGCCAGCAGTGAAGGGACAGTAACCACAGATACGCAGTATTTT; cdr3_aa: CASSEGTVTTDTQYF
j_call: TRBJ2-5; clone_size: NA; v_call: TRBV20-1; d_call: TRBD1; cdr3_nt: TGCAGTGCTAGTCCCTCCAGGGGGCGCGGGGAGACCCAGTACTTC; cdr3_aa: CSASPSRGRGETQYF
j_call: TRBJ2-1; clone_size: NA; v_call: TRBV5-1; d_call: TRBD2; cdr3_nt: TGCGCCAGCAGCTCAGCGGGAGGGGGACAGTATGAGCAGTTCTTC; cdr3_aa: CASSSAGGGQYEQFF
j_call: TRBJ1-6; clone_size: NA; v_call: TRBV30; d_call: NA; cdr3_nt: TGTGCCTGGGTGGGCCGAGTAGATTCACCCCTCCACTTT; cdr3_aa: CAWVGRVDSPLHF
j_call: TRBJ1-4; clone_size: NA; v_call: TRBV7-9; d_call: TRBD1; cdr3_nt: TGTGCCAGCATTGACAGGGTGGGTGAAAAACTGTTTTTT; cdr3_aa: CASIDRVGEKLFF
j_call: TRBJ2-3; clone_size: NA; v_call: TRBV11-2; d_call: TRBD2; cdr3_nt: TGTGCCAGCAGCTCCCAGACTAGCGGGTTTAGAGATACGCAGTATTTT; cdr3_aa: CASSSQTSGFRDTQYF
j_call: TRBJ2-3; clone_size: NA; v_call: TRBV7-3; d_call: NA; cdr3_nt: TGTGCCAGCAGCTTAAACAGGGAGGGAGATACGCAGTATTTT; cdr3_aa: CASSLNREGDTQYF
j_call: TRBJ2-7; clone_size: few; v_call: TRBV10-1; d_call: NA; cdr3_nt: TGCGCTGCGGCTTGGACAGTATCCTACGAGCAGTACTTC; cdr3_aa: CAAAWTVSYEQYF